The clone carrying this TCR beta chain was observed once. immunoSEQ v3.0 was run at survey level. The protocol was immunoSEQ multiplex PCR, while the TCRdb copy is restricted to in-frame clones and leaves out a portion. The sample comprises approximately 35,000 clones, 94% of which are singletons, and roughly 4% rests with the top ten. Specimens retained about 0.85-11 million cryopreserved PBMC preceding DNA extraction. This sample is drawn from a study of long-term antiretroviral therapy in people with HIV. With V trimmed by 3 bases and J by 3 bases, 5 bases remained unmatched. CDR3 size: 15 residues. From germline, CDR1 is SGHDT and CDR2 YYEEEE.

The chain joins TRBV5-6 to TRBJ2-5; 10 bases are shared with TRBD1. This specimen consisted of unsorted PBMCs, obtained around 5.4 years after starting antiretroviral therapy. This sequence was found in a woman aged 50 to 65 with HIV. The CDR3 nucleotides are TGTGCCAGCAGCTCCCGGGACAGGGGTGAAGAGACCCAGTACTTC. Protein product: CASSSRDRGEETQYF.